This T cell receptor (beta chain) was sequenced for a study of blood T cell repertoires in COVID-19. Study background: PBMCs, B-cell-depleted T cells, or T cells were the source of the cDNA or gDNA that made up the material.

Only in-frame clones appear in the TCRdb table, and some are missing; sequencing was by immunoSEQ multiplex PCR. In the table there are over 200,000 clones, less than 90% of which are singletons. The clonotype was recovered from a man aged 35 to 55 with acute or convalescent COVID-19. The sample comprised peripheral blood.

The CDR3 spells CASSLDGGVYNEQFF. The CDR3, as DNA: TGCGCCAGCAGCTTGGACGGGGGGGTCTACAATGAGCAGTTCTTC. The chain carries TRBV5-1 and TRBJ2-1; 8 bases are a match to TRBD2. Trimming cost V 0 bases and J 3 bases; bases outside gene matches: 2. The CDR3 consists of 15 residues. Germline V gene sequence: CDR1 SGHRS, CDR2 YFSETQ. The variable domain in full, with the rest retrieved from reference TRBV5-1 and TRBJ2-1, is KAGVTQTPRYLIKTRGQQVTLSCSPISGHRSVSWYQQTPGQGLQFLFEYFSETQRNKGNFPGRFSGRQFSNSRSEMNVSTLELGDSALYLCASSLDGGVYNEQFFGPGTRLTVL.